What follows are 8 T cell receptor beta chains derived from one specimen sequenced in a study of T-cell reconstitution after alpha-beta-depleted transplantation in children. Preparing the TCRbeta library involved the use of unique molecular identifiers. In TCRdb, the PCR reads were re-called with MiXCR into one record per CDR3 protein. The sample has about 340,000 distinct CDR3 sequences; less than 15% are singletons. Source: PBMCs, taken from the stem cell graft. These receptors all come from a human donor who donated a stem cell graft to a child with Fanconi anemia.

This clonotype has more than one count but fewer than ten. The rearrangement uses TRBV24-1 and TRBJ2-3; 7 bases map to TRBD1. This CDR3 comprises 18 residues. The junction had 14 bases not matched to a gene; V was cut back by 4 bases and J by 2 bases. CDR1 is KGHDR, CDR2 SFDVKD, per germline. This CDR3 reads CATSDRDVGTAFTDTQYF. In nucleotides, the CDR3 is TGTGCCACCAGTGACCGCGACGTCGGGACAGCCTTCACAGATACGCAGTATTTT.

This clonotype was seen once. The J gene is TRBJ1-5, the V gene TRBV11-1; D not certain. Between the trimmed V and J ends, which lost 5 bases and 1 base, there was a span of 15 bases. The CDR3 covers 16 residues. In germline, CDR1 is SGHAT, CDR2 FQDESV (reference sequence). CDR3 in amino acids: CASSPYEGRSNQPQHF. The DNA of the CDR3 is TGTGCCAGCAGCCCGTATGAGGGAAGAAGCAATCAGCCCCAGCATTTT. The full variable domain, completed using reference TRBV11-1 and TRBJ1-5, is EAEVAQSPRYKITEKSQAVAFWCDPISGHATLYWYRQILGQGPELLVQFQDESVVDDSQLPKDRFSAERLKGVDSTLKIQPAELGDSAMYLCASSPYEGRSNQPQHFGDGTRLSIL.

CDR3 DNA sequence: TGTGCCAGCAGCCCCCAGGGGCGGGGGACCTACGAGCAGTACTTC. It is translated as CASSPQGRGTYEQYF. This sequence joins TRBV13 and TRBJ2-7; tentative D call: TRBD2 (7 bases). The CDR3 length is 15 residues. The germline V and J ends were trimmed by 5 bases and 2 bases, with 16 bases remaining between them. Germline lookup yields CDR1 PRHDT and CDR2 FYEKMQ (reference sequence).

This clonotype appeared many times. The CDR3 sequence is CAISDEGRGTNEKLFF. The CDR3 nucleotides are TGTGCCATCAGTGATGAGGGGCGCGGAACTAATGAAAAACTGTTTTTT. The chain carries TRBV10-3 and TRBJ1-4; weak D call: TRBD1 (5 bases). Between the trimmed V and J ends, which lost 3 bases and 1 base, there was a span of 12 bases. CDR1 and CDR2 from the germline V gene are ENHRY and SYGVKD. This CDR3 is 16 amino acids long.

This clonotype was detected only a few times. The chain links TRBV11-2 to TRBJ1-3; D gene ambiguous. V shed 2 bases and J shed 0 bases, with 14 bases lying between them. Germline CDR1 and CDR2: SGHAT and FQNNGV. The CDR3 totals 17 residues. The DNA of the CDR3 is TGTGCCAGCAGCTTAAGTTCCACACTGAGCTCTGGAAACACCATATATTTT. Its translation is CASSLSSTLSSGNTIYF. The full variable domain, in which reference TRBV11-2 and TRBJ1-3 provide the parts outside the CDR3, is EAGVAQSPRYKIIEKRQSVAFWCNPISGHATLYWYQQILGQGPKLLIQFQNNGVVDDSQLPKDRFSAERLKGVDSTLKIQPAKLEDSAVYLCASSLSSTLSSGNTIYFGEGSWLTVV.

The chain has TRBV7-9 and TRBJ1-4; possible D gene TRBD1, 5 bases. This CDR3 is built from 14 residues. Trimming left V 5 bases short and J 8 bases short, with 15 bases between. CDR1 and CDR2 from the germline V gene are SEHNR and FQNEAQ (reference sequence). The CDR3 nucleotides read TGTGCCAGCAGCCGCCGGGGAGGGGACGAAAAACTGTTTTTT. Protein sequence: CASSRRGGDEKLFF.

This clonotype was detected a few times. The chain links TRBV11-1 to TRBJ2-7; tentative D call: TRBD1 (5 bases). This CDR3 spans 16 amino acids. Germline CDR1 is SGHAT and CDR2 is FQDESV (reference sequence). The germline V and J ends were trimmed by 5 bases and 3 bases, with 20 bases remaining between them. The CDR3 DNA sequence: TGTGCCAGCAGCCCTATCCTAGGGGCAGAGATCTACGAGCAGTACTTC. Translated, it gives CASSPILGAEIYEQYF.

This chain connects TRBV28 to TRBJ1-6; maybe TRBD1 (6 bases). Germline V gives CDR1 MDHEN, CDR2 SYDVKM. Trimming stripped 8 bases from V and 8 bases from J, with 16 bases between. There are 14 residues in the CDR3. CDR3 bases: TGTGCCAGCGAAACCGGGACATTTGATTCACCCCTCCACTTT. It yields the protein CASETGTFDSPLHF.